What follows describes a single T cell receptor beta chain. Antigen specificity is unknown. These data originate in a study of cytomegalovirus exposure and HLA in healthy donors. Study information: In an early release, HLA-typed donors contributed 75 million to 85 million unique TCR sequences.

This CDR3 is 14 amino acids long. V was trimmed by 2 bases and J by 4 bases, leaving 11 bases between them. Germline lookup yields CDR1 SGHTA and CDR2 FQGNSA. PCR primers comprised 60 Vbeta and 13 Jbeta primers. This table comes from immunoSEQ multiplex PCR, and its TCRdb copy is limited to in-frame clones, with some not included. This repertoire shows roughly 160,000 clones, approximately 85% found once; its top ten account for 9.3%. Study-wide results and caveats: TRBV6-2, TRBV6-3 and some other V segments were unresolvable in 87-base-pair reads. According to the study, 160 or so TCR beta chains were cytomegalovirus-associated.

The chain couples TRBV7-2 to TRBJ1-2; D unresolved. The sample consisted of PBMCs. This TCR was sampled from a man aged 18-30 years in good health and CMV-seropositive. The DNA for the CDR3 is TGTGCCAGCAGCTTAAGTGCAGTAAGCTATGGCTACACCTTC. Its protein is CASSLSAVSYGYTF.